Following are 13 T cell receptor beta chains from one sample sequenced in a study of T cell changes during pregnancy in multiple sclerosis (dated by TCRdb to about 2019). Library preparation used the immunoSEQ multiplex PCR assay. The table was pulled from immuneACCESS by TCRdb, which kept in-frame rearrangements only. Such tables lose some clones; where checked, under half of the loss comes from unresolved V genes, and the rest has no known cause. The sample profile shows tens of thousands of clones; about 92% of them were found once. In total, the top ten clones hold 6.5% to 9.5% of the sample. Here the sequenced sample was CD8+ T cells from peripheral blood mononuclear cells, taken in the third trimester of pregnancy. These receptors originate from a female donor with multiple sclerosis, enrolled in a pregnancy study.

The chain recombines TRBV19 with TRBJ2-7, with a possible D match to TRBD1 (6 bases). Looked up from germline, CDR1 is LNHDA and CDR2 is SQIVND (reference sequence). The V and J ends lost 4 bases and 6 bases respectively, with 10 bases between them. This CDR3 region has 12 residues. CDR3: CASSTGQSEQYF. In nucleotides, the CDR3 is TGTGCCAGTAGTACGGGACAATCCGAGCAGTACTTC.

Relative to its sample, this clone is medium-sized (0.01 to 0.1%). The rearrangement joins TRBV6-4 to TRBJ2-3, with 10 bases fitting TRBD1. The V gene's germline CDR1 is MRHNA and CDR2 SNTAGT. CDR3 length equals 15 residues. V lost 2 bases and J lost 1; bases outside the gene matches: 0. The CDR3 nucleotides are TGTGCCAGCAGTGACGGGACAGGGGGCACAGATACGCAGTATTTT. Protein product: CASSDGTGGTDTQYF.

The chain links TRBV6-5 to TRBJ2-7; D not certain. The CDR3 extends over 13 amino acids. V was clipped by 0 bases and J by 5 bases, with 8 bases between them. CDR1 and CDR2 from the germline V gene are MNHEY and SVGAGI. CDR3 nucleotide sequence: TGTGCCAGCAGTTACTCGTACAGCCACGAGCAGTACTTC. Its protein product is CASSYSYSHEQYF.

The V call is TRBV27, the J call TRBJ1-6; D ambiguous. CDR1 and CDR2 (germline): MNHEY, SMNVEV (reference sequence). The CDR3 is 13 amino acids. Trimming left V 6 bases short and J 9 bases short, with 12 bases between. CDR3 nucleotide sequence: TGTGCCAGCAGCCCAGGAGGGAGTTCACCCCTCCACTTT. Protein: CASSPGGSSPLHF.

The chain recombines TRBV29-1 with TRBJ2-7; D uncertain. The CDR3 is 11 amino acids. In germline, CDR1 is SQVTM, CDR2 ANQGSEA. Deletions cut 2 bases from V and 9 bases from J, with 11 bases between. The CDR3 spells CSVETPIGQYF. In DNA, the CDR3 is TGCAGCGTTGAAACCCCGATCGGGCAGTACTTC.

The V and J genes are TRBV4-1 and TRBJ1-6; perhaps TRBD1 as D (6 bases). The CDR3 totals 12 residues. Germline V CDR1 and CDR2: MGHRA, YSYEKL. Deletions cut 5 bases from V and 10 bases from J, with 9 bases between. CDR3 DNA: TGCGCCAGCAGCGACAGGTTCTCACCCCTCCACTTT. Translating gives CASSDRFSPLHF.

This rearrangement joins TRBV10-3 to TRBJ1-2; maybe TRBD1 (5 bases). The CDR3 runs to 13 residues. Trimming removed 11 bases at V and 3 bases at J, with 16 bases between. Looked up from germline, CDR1 is ENHRY and CDR2 is SYGVKD. CDR3: CAAWPGGDYGYTF. CDR3 sequence (DNA): TGTGCCGCGTGGCCCGGGGGGGACTATGGCTACACCTTC.

The V gene is TRBV6-6, the J gene TRBJ2-3; D remains unclear. The CDR3 runs 12 residues. V was clipped by 1 base and J by 3 bases, with 2 bases between them. CDR1 is MNHNY and CDR2 is SVGAGI in the germline V gene (reference sequence). The CDR3: CASSYLTDTQYF. Here the CDR3 DNA reads TGTGCCAGCAGTTACTTAACAGATACGCAGTATTTT.

The chain joins TRBV6-6 to TRBJ1-2; tentatively, D is TRBD1 (6 bases). The V gene lost 6 bases and the J gene lost 8 bases, with 16 bases spanning the gap. Germline values: CDR1 MNHNY, CDR2 SVGAGI (reference sequence). The CDR3 length is 13 residues. The CDR3 bases are TGTGCCAGCAGCTTCATTAACAGGGAAGGCTACACCTTC. Translated: CASSFINREGYTF.

The DNA for the CDR3 is TGTGCCAGCTCACTTAGAAGCCGGGACACGAGCTCTGGGGCCAACGTCCTGACTTTC. As protein: CASSLRSRDTSSGANVLTF. The chain combines TRBV18 with TRBJ2-6; D is possibly TRBD1 (6 bases). Between the trimmed V and J ends, which lost 4 bases and 0 bases, there was a span of 19 bases. The CDR3 sequence is 19 residues long. Germline V gene data show CDR1 as KGHSH and CDR2 as LQKENI.

The chain employs TRBV29-1 and TRBJ1-1; tentatively, D is TRBD1 (5 bases). Per germline, CDR1 SQVTM and CDR2 ANQGSEA. The CDR3 is 15 residues long. Trimming removed 3 bases at V and 0 bases at J, with 14 bases between. CDR3 in DNA: TGCAGCGTTGATAGCGGGGAGGGGTTGAACACTGAAGCTTTCTTT. Translating gives CSVDSGEGLNTEAFF. Filled out from reference TRBV29-1 and TRBJ1-1, the complete variable domain reads SAVISQKPSRDICQRGTSLTIQCQVDSQVTMMFWYRQQPGQSLTLIATANQGSEATYESGFVIDKFPISRPNLTFSTLTVSNMSPEDSSIYLCSVDSGEGLNTEAFFGQGTRLTVV.

V and J are TRBV27 and TRBJ1-2; TRBD1 might be the D (5 bases). The CDR3 is 13 residues long. Trimming took 5 bases from V and 4 from J, leaving 11 bases between them. CDR1 is MNHEY and CDR2 is SMNVEV in the germline V gene (reference sequence). CDR3 bases: TGTGCCAGCAGTCCCGGGGGTACCTATGGCTACACCTTC. Translating gives CASSPGGTYGYTF.

The chain joins TRBV19 to TRBJ1-6, with 7 positions matching TRBD1. J was trimmed by 10 bases and V by 4 bases; bases with no gene match: 10. There are 15 residues in the CDR3. CDR1 LNHDA and CDR2 SQIVND come from the germline V gene (reference sequence). The CDR3 sequence is CASSTEGARGSPLHF. The CDR3 bases are TGTGCCAGTAGTACCGAGGGGGCCCGAGGCTCACCCCTCCACTTT.